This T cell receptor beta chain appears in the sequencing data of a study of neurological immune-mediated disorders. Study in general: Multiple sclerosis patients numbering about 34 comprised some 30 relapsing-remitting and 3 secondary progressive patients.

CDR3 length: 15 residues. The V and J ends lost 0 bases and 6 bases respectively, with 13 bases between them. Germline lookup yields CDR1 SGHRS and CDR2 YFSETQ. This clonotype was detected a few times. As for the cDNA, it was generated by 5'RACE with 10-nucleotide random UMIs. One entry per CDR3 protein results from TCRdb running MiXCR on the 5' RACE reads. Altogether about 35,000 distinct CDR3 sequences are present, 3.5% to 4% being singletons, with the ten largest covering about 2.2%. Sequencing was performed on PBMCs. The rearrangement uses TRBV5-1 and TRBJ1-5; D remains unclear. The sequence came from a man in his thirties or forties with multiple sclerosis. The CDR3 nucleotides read TGCGCCAGCAGCTTGGAAGGAAAGGGCGGTCAGCCCCAGCATTTT. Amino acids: CASSLEGKGGQPQHF.